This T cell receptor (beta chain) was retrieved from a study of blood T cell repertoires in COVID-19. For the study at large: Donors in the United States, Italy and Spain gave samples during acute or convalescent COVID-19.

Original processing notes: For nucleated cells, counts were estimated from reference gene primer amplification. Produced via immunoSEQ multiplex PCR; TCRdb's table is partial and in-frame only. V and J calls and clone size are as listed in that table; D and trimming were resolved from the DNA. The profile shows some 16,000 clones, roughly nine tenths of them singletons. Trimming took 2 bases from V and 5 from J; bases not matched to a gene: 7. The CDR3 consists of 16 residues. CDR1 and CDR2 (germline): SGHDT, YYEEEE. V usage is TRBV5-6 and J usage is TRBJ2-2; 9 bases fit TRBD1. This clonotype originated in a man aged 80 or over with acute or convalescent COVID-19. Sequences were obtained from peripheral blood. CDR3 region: CASSFPTGGGTGELFF. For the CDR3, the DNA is TGTGCCAGCAGCTTCCCGACAGGGGGGGGGACCGGGGAGCTGTTTTTT.